This T cell receptor (beta chain) was identified during a study of blood T cell repertoires in COVID-19. Across the study: Spain, Italy and the United States supplied samples that represented acute and convalescent COVID-19. T cells, B-cell-depleted T cells, or PBMCs provided the cDNA or gDNA that served as material.

Libraries were prepared by immunoSEQ multiplex PCR; TCRdb keeps only in-frame clonotypes and omits some of them. The data show about 100,000 clones, around 92% seen once. J gave up 12 bases and V 5 bases, and 14 bases lay outside the gene matches. This CDR3 is 14 amino acids long. Germline V gene lookup returns CDR1 MDHEN and CDR2 SYDVKM. This rearrangement joins TRBV28 to TRBJ2-7; 9 bases are shared with TRBD1. This clonotype was sampled from a man over 45 with active COVID-19. The material sequenced was peripheral blood. The CDR3 loop reads CASSHRDRVPARYF. The CDR3 nucleotides are TGTGCCAGCAGTCACCGGGACAGGGTACCGGCGCGGTACTTC.